One sample yielded the 4 T cell receptor beta chains listed below, sequenced in a study of T cells after yellow fever vaccination. MiXCR, applied by TCRdb to the 5' RACE reads, yields one record per CDR3 protein. The data contain under 300,000 distinct CDR3 sequences, around 6.7% of them singletons. The sequenced sample was CD4+ T cells sorted from PBMCs, obtained on the day of the yellow fever booster vaccination. The receptor source for this set is a young man who received the YFV17D yellow fever vaccine.

This clonotype has ten or more counts. The chain employs TRBV6-2 or TRBV6-3 and TRBJ2-7, with 11 bases identical to TRBD2. In germline, CDR1 is MNHEY, CDR2 SVGEGT. With V trimmed by 5 bases and J by 0 bases, 12 bases remained unmatched. This CDR3 region has 18 residues. CDR3 nucleotide sequence: TGTGCCAGCAGTCCCGGGACTAGCGGCCCCCCAATCTCCTACGAGCAGTACTTC. This codes for CASSPGTSGPPISYEQYF.

The chain carries TRBV5-4 and TRBJ2-2; D gene uncertain. CDR1 is SGHNT, CDR2 YYREEE, per germline (reference sequence). Trimming removed 4 bases from V and 7 bases from J, with 8 bases in between. The CDR3 runs to 12 residues. CDR3 nucleotides: TGTGCCAGCAGCCTCTTGAGCGGGGAGCTGTTTTTT. Protein product: CASSLLSGELFF.

This clonotype appeared many times. The chain links TRBV30 to TRBJ2-5; TRBD2 agrees at 10 bases. CDR3 length equals 16 residues. The ends lost 0 bases at V and 5 bases at J; junction bases unmatched: 9. CDR1 and CDR2 (germline): GTSNPN, SVGIG (reference sequence). The CDR3 DNA follows: TGTGCCTGGAGTGTAAGAAGCGGGAGGGCCCGCGAGACCCAGTACTTC. Encoded protein: CAWSVRSGRARETQYF.

There are many counts of this clonotype. J is TRBJ2-7 and V is TRBV20-1; TRBD2 matches 8 bases. V lost 3 bases to trimming and J lost 7 bases; unmatched junction nucleotides: 14. In germline, CDR1 is DFQATT, CDR2 SNEGSKA (reference sequence). This CDR3 is 15 amino acids long. The DNA of the CDR3 is TGCAGTGCTAGGGGTAACACCGGGAGGGAGGATGAGCAGTACTTC. It is translated as CSARGNTGREDEQYF.